Listed below are T cell receptor beta chains from one sample, sequenced in a study of neoadjuvant nivolumab and ipilimumab in lung cancer. The repertoire was sequenced with immunoSEQ multiplex PCR; TCRdb's copy has only in-frame clones and lacks some. The sample shows some 30,000 clones, 75% to 95% of them seen only once. This specimen was peripheral blood, taken after neoadjuvant nivolumab, alone or with ipilimumab, at or shortly before surgery. The receptors stem from an adult with non-small cell lung cancer. Each CDR3 is given with its conserved first and last residue. D genes are given only for firm matches.

v_call	j_call	d_call	cdr3_aa
TRBV29-1	TRBJ2-3	TRBD2	CSGLAGGTDTQYF
TRBV18	TRBJ1-2	.	CASSPARGEGYTF
TRBV11-2	TRBJ1-2	.	CASSLDAALNYGYTF
TRBV29-1	TRBJ2-3	.	CSVEDPDTQYF
TRBV13	TRBJ1-2	.	CASSSQGRDFYGYTF
TRBV5-1	TRBJ2-7	.	CASSLSGRETYEQYF
TRBV18	TRBJ2-5	.	CASGETQYF
TRBV6-5	TRBJ2-7	TRBD1	CASRPRQGSYEQYF
TRBV5-1	TRBJ2-2	.	CASSLDVGGAGELFF
TRBV14	TRBJ1-1	.	CASSQVGIRTEAFF
TRBV19	TRBJ2-1	TRBD2	CASSIEALGRGGRNEQFF
TRBV28	TRBJ2-7	.	CASSFRVRDPTYEQYF
TRBV4-2	TRBJ2-5	.	CASSQGGGGEETQYF
TRBV4-2	TRBJ2-7	TRBD2	CASSQDLAGHYEQYF
TRBV18	TRBJ2-7	.	CASSPGGAGEQYF
TRBV5-5	TRBJ1-2	.	CASSLGGGSYGYTF
TRBV5-4	TRBJ1-4	.	CASSIQQGPEEKLFF
TRBV18	TRBJ1-6	.	CASSPRGGNYNSPLHF
TRBV10-1	TRBJ2-7	TRBD1	CASSGGQGAFYEQYF
TRBV15	TRBJ2-2	.	CATSRDKQPGELFF
TRBV5-1	TRBJ2-3	.	CASSLEPTDTQYF
TRBV6-5	TRBJ1-5	TRBD1	CASSSTDRGYQPQHF
TRBV18	TRBJ1-1	TRBD1	CASYRNRGDTEAFF
TRBV18	TRBJ2-7	.	CASSPASRSSYEQYF
TRBV4-3	TRBJ2-5	TRBD1	CASSQNFGTDGETQYF
TRBV29-1	TRBJ2-6	.	CSVVESGANVLTF
TRBV2	TRBJ1-5	.	CASIIDRYSNQPQHF
TRBV19	TRBJ2-7	.	CATPPTGSQYEQYF
TRBV5-6	TRBJ1-2	.	CASSFRTNYGYTF
TRBV9	TRBJ2-7	TRBD1	CASSGVDQDRGAYEQYF
TRBV11-2	TRBJ2-3	.	CASSSRGQTDTQYF
TRBV5-1	TRBJ1-4	.	CASTETVGGEKLFF
TRBV12-5	TRBJ2-1	.	CASGLHLGNNEQFF
TRBV10-3	TRBJ1-2	.	CAISEAQNYGYTF
TRBV6-5	TRBJ1-1	.	CASINRANTEAFF
TRBV7-9	TRBJ2-1	.	CASSPLGLYLEQFF
TRBV7-6	TRBJ2-7	TRBD2	CASSSSSGVLDEQYF
TRBV6-5	TRBJ1-6	.	CASSKTGSESPLHF
TRBV29-1	TRBJ1-1	.	CSGTEVNTEAFF
TRBV4-1	TRBJ1-5	TRBD1	CASSQDDRGNQPQHF
TRBV28	TRBJ1-2	.	CASGSGDNFVGDYGYTF
TRBV7-2	TRBJ1-5	.	CASSLAWGRAQPQHF
TRBV18	TRBJ2-5	TRBD2	CASSPGLAQETQYF
TRBV6-5	TRBJ2-3	.	CASSKGRGDTQYF
TRBV2	TRBJ1-2	.	CASRESRAKNGYTF
TRBV29-1	TRBJ2-7	.	CSVEGEHYEQYF
TRBV5-1	TRBJ1-2	.	CASSLADRSGYGYTF
TRBV4-1	TRBJ2-7	TRBD1	CASSRDSTYEQYF
TRBV7-9	TRBJ1-4	.	CASSRGEKLFF
TRBV4-1	TRBJ2-1	.	CASSQVNLVSYNEQFF
TRBV7-2	TRBJ1-4	TRBD1	CASSRDRGFTEKLFF
TRBV18	TRBJ2-7	.	CASSPRPGAGFSEQYF
TRBV5-8	TRBJ1-6	TRBD1	CASSSLLTGGNSPLHF
TRBV14	TRBJ2-3	TRBD1	CASSQDSQGATQYF
TRBV6-1	TRBJ2-5	.	CASSKTHQETQYF
TRBV7-7	TRBJ1-1	.	CASSRTMNTEAFF